This T cell receptor (beta chain) was identified during a study of blood T cell repertoires in COVID-19. Study context: Acute-phase and convalescent COVID-19 samples originated in the United States, Italy and Spain. The cDNA or gDNA used as material had been derived from T cells, B-cell-depleted T cells, or PBMCs.

Original data processing: Amplified reference gene primers provided the basis for estimating nucleated cell counts. Profiled with immunoSEQ multiplex PCR; TCRdb holds only in-frame clones, not every one. V, J and clone size were drawn from that table, and D and trimming were deduced from the DNA. Among 25,000 to 30,000 clones listed, roughly 80% were seen once. V was pared by 1 base and J by 12 bases, with 11 bases of the junction left unmatched. CDR1 MGHRA and CDR2 YSYEKL come from the germline V gene. There are 16 residues in the CDR3. This sequence was found in a man between 50 and 59 years old with active or convalescent COVID-19. The sequenced sample consisted of peripheral blood. The chain carries TRBV4-1 and TRBJ2-1; the match to TRBD2 covers 11 bases. In nucleotides, the CDR3 is TGCGCCAGCAGCCAAGTCGGTAGCGGGAGGGCCTCCGGGCAGTTCTTC. This sequence encodes CASSQVGSGRASGQFF.